The next 32 T cell receptor beta chains were all read from a single sample in a study of CD8 T cells in ankylosing spondylitis. Study-level results: One TCR beta motif, made up of several highly homologous variants, appeared characteristic of ankylosing spondylitis blood.

Their antigens are not known. TCRdb recomputed calls from the 5' RACE reads with MiXCR, one row per CDR3 protein. The sample includes about 440,000 distinct CDR3 sequences, approximately 17% of them seen just once. The sequenced sample was blood, either unsorted or a sorted T cell fraction (not recorded which). These receptors were collected from a male donor with ankylosing spondylitis.

This clonotype showed up just a few times. This chain links TRBV9 with TRBJ2-1, with D possibly matching TRBD2 (6 bases). This CDR3 region has 13 residues. Looked up from germline, CDR1 is SGDLS and CDR2 is YYNGEE. Trimming removed 3 bases at V and 10 bases at J, with 14 bases between. The CDR3 coding sequence is TGTGCCAGCAGCGCCCGCACAACTAGCGAGCAGTTCTTC. The encoded protein is CASSARTTSEQFF. The full variable domain, in which reference TRBV9 and TRBJ2-1 provide the parts outside the CDR3, is DSGVTQTPKHLITATGQRVTLRCSPRSGDLSVYWYQQSLDQGLQFLIQYYNGEERAKGNILERFSAQQFPDLHSELNLSSLELGDSALYFCASSARTTSEQFFGPGTRLTVL.

The J gene is TRBJ2-3, the V gene TRBV5-4; D perhaps matches TRBD1 (7 bases). With 5 bases removed from V and 4 bases from J, the gap between germline ends came to 14 bases. CDR3 length equals 14 residues. Germline V gene lookup returns CDR1 SGHNT and CDR2 YYREEE (reference sequence). DNA of the CDR3: TGTGCCAGCAGTGTCGGAGGGGGCGCAGATACGCAGTATTTT. This encodes CASSVGGGADTQYF.

In its sample, this clonotype was seen a few times. The gene calls are TRBV7-6 and TRBJ2-7; TRBD2 might be the D (6 bases). Germline-derived CDR1 and CDR2 are SGHVS and FNYEAQ. Between the trimmed V and J ends, which lost 1 base and 3 bases, there was a span of 13 bases. The CDR3 length is 15 residues. In DNA, the CDR3 is TGTGCCAGCAGCTTAGAGGGCGGGACTGGCTACGAGCAGTACTTC. Protein sequence: CASSLEGGTGYEQYF.

This clonotype came up a few times. The genes are TRBV5-1 and TRBJ1-3; TRBD1 is a possible D gene (6 bases). Deletions cut 4 bases from V and 4 bases from J, with 15 bases between. CDR3 length equals 15 residues. Germline CDR1 and CDR2: SGHRS and YFSETQ. The chain's CDR3 is CASSGPDSKGNTIYF. The CDR3 DNA sequence: TGCGCCAGCAGCGGACCGGACAGTAAGGGAAACACCATATATTTT.

This clonotype appeared a single time. The chain joins TRBV6-5 to TRBJ1-1, with D tentatively TRBD1 (5 bases). V was cut by 0 bases and J by 5 bases, with 13 bases left in between. This CDR3 comprises 15 residues. Germline values: CDR1 MNHEY, CDR2 SVGAGI. The CDR3: CASSYSNAGRTEAFF. As DNA, the CDR3 is TGTGCCAGCAGTTACTCGAATGCAGGGAGGACTGAAGCTTTCTTT.

The chain uses TRBV28 and TRBJ2-5; D is unclear. This CDR3 has 13 residues. Germline assignment: CDR1 MDHEN and CDR2 SYDVKM. V was cut by 5 bases and J by 5 bases, with 12 bases left in between. CDR3 nucleotides: TGTGCCAGCAGTACCGGGCGAGCGGAGACCCAGTACTTC. Its translation: CASSTGRAETQYF.

This clonotype came up a few times. This chain uses TRBV11-2 with TRBJ2-7; TRBD2 agrees at 10 bases. This CDR3 has 17 amino acids. Germline V CDR1 and CDR2: SGHAT, FQNNGV. Trimming took 0 bases from V and 1 from J; bases not matched to a gene: 6. The CDR3 nucleotides are TGTGCCAGCAGCTTAGAGGGAGCGGGAGGGCCGTCCTACGAGCAGTACTTC. This encodes CASSLEGAGGPSYEQYF.

The V and J genes are TRBV20-1 and TRBJ1-3, with D hard to call. V lost 6 bases and J 4 bases, leaving 7 bases between the germline ends. CDR3 size: 11 residues. Germline V gives CDR1 DFQATT, CDR2 SNEGSKA (reference sequence). This CDR3 is CSAQPGNTIYF. For the CDR3, the DNA is TGCAGTGCCCAACCAGGAAACACCATATATTTT.

The gene calls are TRBV5-1 and TRBJ2-5; D not resolved. Germline CDR1 and CDR2: SGHRS and YFSETQ. The V end lost 2 bases, the J end lost 2 bases, and 10 bases lay between the germline ends. This CDR3 region has 14 residues. CDR3 coding DNA: TGCGCCAGCAGCTTTGGCCAGATACAAGAGACCCAGTACTTC. It yields the protein CASSFGQIQETQYF.

This chain joins TRBV29-1 and TRBJ2-3; D remains ambiguous. Trimming removed 4 bases at V and 1 base at J, with 6 bases between. Germline lookup yields CDR1 SQVTM and CDR2 ANQGSEA. The CDR3 sequence is 12 residues long. Here the CDR3 DNA reads TGCAGCGTTGGAGCAGGCACAGATACGCAGTATTTT. Protein product: CSVGAGTDTQYF.

This clonotype showed up just a few times. J is TRBJ1-1 and V is TRBV25-1; maybe TRBD1 (6 bases). In germline, CDR1 is MGHDK, CDR2 SYGVNS. Trimming took off 1 base at V and 12 bases at J, with 15 bases between the two ends. This CDR3 is 13 amino acids long. This CDR3 is CASSEWGGGGTFF. The CDR3 nucleotides read TGTGCCAGCAGTGAATGGGGAGGGGGAGGAACTTTCTTT.

This clonotype was observed a few times. The rearrangement joins TRBV7-9 to TRBJ2-3; D not resolved. Trimming shortened V by 4 bases and J by 6 bases, and 8 bases separated the two germline ends. The germline gives CDR1 SEHNR, CDR2 FQNEAQ (reference sequence). The CDR3 loop spans 12 amino acids. The CDR3 sequence: CASSSMGDTQYF. The CDR3 DNA follows: TGTGCCAGCAGCTCGATGGGGGATACGCAGTATTTT.

V is TRBV29-1 and J is TRBJ1-1; no clear D gene. V was clipped by 2 bases and J by 2 bases, with 12 bases between them. Germline assignment: CDR1 SQVTM and CDR2 ANQGSEA. The CDR3 is 14 amino acids. As DNA, the CDR3 is TGCAGCGTTGAAATGGGCCTGATCAACACTGAAGCTTTCTTT. This encodes CSVEMGLINTEAFF.

A few counts support this clonotype. J is TRBJ2-2 and V is TRBV3-1; D remains ambiguous. This CDR3 contains 13 residues. Germline CDR1 LGHDT, CDR2 YNNKEL (reference sequence). V dropped 1 base and J dropped 9 bases, with 9 bases sitting between them. CDR3 sequence (DNA): TGTGCCAGCAGCCAAGTGGGTCTTCGGGAGCTGTTTTTT. Translating it yields CASSQVGLRELFF.

The rearrangement joins TRBV14 to TRBJ1-2, with a weak D call TRBD1 (5 bases). The V end lost 1 base, the J end lost 10 bases, and 10 bases lay between the germline ends. Germline CDR1 is SGHDN and CDR2 is FVKESK. CDR3 length: 12 amino acids. CDR3 sequence reads: CASSQAGRYYTF. The CDR3, as DNA: TGTGCCAGCAGCCAAGCAGGGCGCTACTACACCTTC.

This clonotype appeared a few times. This chain connects TRBV11-2 to TRBJ1-2; D ambiguous. V was shortened by 5 bases and J by 4 bases, with 11 bases between the two germline ends. This CDR3 comprises 13 residues. Germline values: CDR1 SGHAT, CDR2 FQNNGV. The CDR3 region has the DNA TGTGCCAGCAGCAACAGTGCCGGCTATGGCTACACCTTC. Protein sequence: CASSNSAGYGYTF. Together with reference TRBV11-2 and TRBJ1-2, the CDR3 gives the full variable domain: EAGVAQSPRYKIIEKRQSVAFWCNPISGHATLYWYQQILGQGPKLLIQFQNNGVVDDSQLPKDRFSAERLKGVDSTLKIQPAKLEDSAVYLCASSNSAGYGYTFGSGTRLTVV.

This clonotype was seen only a few times. V is TRBV7-2 and J is TRBJ2-1; D unclear. V was trimmed by 5 bases and J by 7 bases, leaving 15 bases between them. The CDR3 runs to 14 residues. Germline V gene sequence: CDR1 SGHTA, CDR2 FQGNSA. The CDR3 here is CASSPPAPQNEQFF. DNA of the CDR3: TGTGCCAGCAGCCCGCCGGCGCCTCAGAATGAGCAGTTCTTC.

This clonotype occurred a few times. The rearrangement joins TRBV20-1 to TRBJ2-1, with TRBD2 identical over 15 bases. V gave up 6 bases and J gave up 0 bases; unmatched junction bases: 15. The CDR3 loop spans 20 amino acids. CDR1 and CDR2 (germline): DFQATT, SNEGSKA (reference sequence). DNA for the CDR3: TGCAGTGCCCACCCCCTCGGACTAGCGGGAGGGGAGGACTCCTACAATGAGCAGTTCTTC. Encoded protein: CSAHPLGLAGGEDSYNEQFF.

The gene calls are TRBV6-1 and TRBJ1-1, with TRBD1 identical over 7 bases. The V gene end was trimmed by 6 bases and the J gene end by 5 bases; junction bases not matched to a gene: 9. Germline V lookup: CDR1 MNHNS, CDR2 SASEGT. The CDR3 length is 14 residues. The CDR3 loop is CASRHEGAVTEAFF. CDR3 DNA sequence: TGTGCCAGCAGGCACGAGGGGGCAGTTACTGAAGCTTTCTTT.

The V gene is TRBV28, the J gene TRBJ1-1; the D gene is possibly TRBD1 (5 bases). This CDR3 comprises 15 residues. CDR1 MDHEN and CDR2 SYDVKM come from the germline V gene. Trimming took off 6 bases at V and 1 base at J, with 15 bases between the two ends. DNA of the CDR3: TGTGCCAGCAGACATGACAGAATGCCGAACACTGAAGCTTTCTTT. It yields the protein CASRHDRMPNTEAFF.

This clonotype was observed many times. V and J are TRBV29-1 and TRBJ2-3, with TRBD2 as a possible D gene (5 bases). Germline-derived CDR1 and CDR2 are SQVTM and ANQGSEA. The CDR3 totals 12 residues. V lost 7 bases to trimming and J lost 8 bases, with 16 bases between them. The CDR3 spells CSAPRMGSTQYF. In nucleotides, the CDR3 is TGCAGCGCTCCCAGGATGGGGAGTACGCAGTATTTT.

J is TRBJ2-7 and V is TRBV7-2; TRBD1 aligns across 11 bases. Germline CDR1 reads SGHTA; CDR2 reads FQGNSA. The CDR3 length is 16 residues. With V trimmed by 3 bases and J by 3 bases, 7 bases remained unmatched. The CDR3 region is CASSLAPGTGGYEQYF. In DNA, the CDR3 is TGTGCCAGCAGCTTGGCCCCCGGGACAGGGGGCTACGAGCAGTACTTC.

The CDR3 DNA sequence: TGTGCCAGCAGTTTACAGGACAGGGCCGGGGAGCTGTTTTTT. Residues: CASSLQDRAGELFF. The chain uses TRBV12-3 or TRBV12-4 and TRBJ2-2, with TRBD1 identical over 8 bases. This CDR3 contains 14 residues. Trimming at V came to 2 bases and at J to 6 bases, leaving 2 bases not matched to a gene.

The chain is built from TRBV5-6 and TRBJ2-7, with 8 positions matching TRBD2. The germline gives CDR1 SGHDT, CDR2 YYEEEE. This CDR3 comprises 14 residues. V lost 1 base and J lost 9; bases outside the gene matches: 9. The CDR3 region has the DNA TGTGCCAGCAGCTTGCCGGGAGGGGTCCTCGGGCAGTACTTC. As protein: CASSLPGGVLGQYF.

The chain is built from TRBV11-1 and TRBJ1-2; a weak D match, TRBD1 (5 bases). Trimming removed 2 bases from V and 0 bases from J, with 25 bases in between. This CDR3 comprises 20 residues. Germline CDR1 SGHAT, CDR2 FQDESV (reference sequence). CDR3 in amino acids: CASSLSGIRANQPANYGYTF. For the CDR3, the DNA is TGTGCCAGCAGCTTATCGGGCATCAGGGCTAACCAACCAGCTAACTATGGCTACACCTTC. Together with reference TRBV11-1 and TRBJ1-2, the CDR3 gives the full variable domain: EAEVAQSPRYKITEKSQAVAFWCDPISGHATLYWYRQILGQGPELLVQFQDESVVDDSQLPKDRFSAERLKGVDSTLKIQPAELGDSAMYLCASSLSGIRANQPANYGYTFGSGTRLTVV.

This chain uses TRBV7-2 with TRBJ2-3, with D perhaps TRBD2 (6 bases). V lost 2 bases and J lost 6, with 18 bases in between. The CDR3 is 16 residues long. The V gene's germline CDR1 is SGHTA and CDR2 FQGNSA. The CDR3 nucleotides are TGTGCCAGCAGCTTACGATGGACTAACCCCCCTGATACGCAGTATTTT. It yields the protein CASSLRWTNPPDTQYF. Full variable domain (rest looked up from reference TRBV7-2 and TRBJ2-3): GAGVSQSPSNKVTEKGKDVELRCDPISGHTALYWYRQSLGQGLEFLIYFQGNSAPDKSGLPSDRFSAERTGGSVSTLTIQRTQQEDSAVYLCASSLRWTNPPDTQYFGPGTRLTVL.

This clonotype was found a few times. This rearrangement joins TRBV27 to TRBJ1-5; D is unclear. Trimming left V 5 bases short and J 2 bases short, with 10 bases between. The germline V gene encodes CDR1 MNHEY and CDR2 SMNVEV (reference sequence). This CDR3 region has 14 residues. The CDR3 here is CASSLQRGNQPQHF. DNA for the CDR3: TGTGCCAGCAGTCTTCAGAGGGGCAATCAGCCCCAGCATTTT.

The chain employs TRBV4-1 and TRBJ1-1; 9 positions agree with TRBD1. Germline V gives CDR1 MGHRA, CDR2 YSYEKL. Trimming took 1 base from V and 3 from J; bases not matched to a gene: 3. The CDR3 length is 15 residues. The CDR3 DNA sequence: TGCGCCAGCAGCCAAGCCGGGACAGGGTACACTGAAGCTTTCTTT. This codes for CASSQAGTGYTEAFF.

This clonotype was found a few times. The genes are TRBV3-1 and TRBJ2-7; 12 nucleotides align to TRBD2. The CDR3 extends over 16 amino acids. Germline V gene data show CDR1 as LGHDT and CDR2 as YNNKEL (reference sequence). V lost 4 bases, J lost 0 bases, and 4 bases stayed unmatched. CDR3 protein: CASSPPLAGGSYEQYF. CDR3 DNA sequence: TGTGCCAGCAGCCCCCCACTAGCGGGAGGCTCCTACGAGCAGTACTTC.

The CDR3 coding sequence is TGCGCCAGCAGCCCAGGCAGGGAGCAAGAGACCCAGTACTTC. Its protein is CASSPGREQETQYF. This chain uses TRBV5-1 with TRBJ2-5; D is tentatively TRBD1 or TRBD2 (5 bases each). V lost 4 bases and J lost 2, with 12 bases in between. This CDR3 has 14 residues. Germline CDR1 is SGHRS and CDR2 is YFSETQ.

This chain connects TRBV6-5 to TRBJ1-1; D is unclear. V dropped 4 bases and J dropped 5 bases, with 17 bases sitting between them. CDR3 length equals 15 residues. Germline loops: CDR1 MNHEY, CDR2 SVGAGI. The CDR3 sequence: CASSSLRAWPTEAFF. The CDR3 DNA follows: TGTGCCAGCAGTTCTTTACGTGCCTGGCCGACTGAAGCTTTCTTT.

In its sample, this clonotype was seen many times. This chain connects TRBV5-1 to TRBJ1-5; TRBD1 matches 9 bases. After removal of 0 bases from V and 7 bases from J, the junction contained 2 bases not matched to a gene. Germline lookup yields CDR1 SGHRS and CDR2 YFSETQ. CDR3 length: 14 amino acids. In DNA, the CDR3 is TGCGCCAGCAGCTTGGTGACAGGGGGACAGCCCCAGCATTTT. Translation: CASSLVTGGQPQHF.